Listed below are T cell receptor beta chains from one sample, sequenced in a study of control samples from healthy donors and cancer patients. Repertoires were generated with immunoSEQ multiplex PCR, while TCRdb's copy carries only in-frame clones and drops some. This sample carries about 51,000 clones, 80% of them seen once, and the ten largest clones take 10%. What was sequenced was blood. The receptors were sampled from a man between 65 and 85 years old in good health. The CDR3 runs from the conserved cysteine through the conserved F or W. The order of the fields is D gene, J gene, V gene, CDR3 protein. The D gene is left open where the match is weak.

d_call: -
j_call: TRBJ1-3
v_call: TRBV5-1
cdr3_aa: CASSSEHGSGNTIYF

d_call: TRBD1
j_call: TRBJ1-2
v_call: TRBV19
cdr3_aa: CASRPTGGLGYTF

d_call: -
j_call: TRBJ1-5
v_call: TRBV24-1
cdr3_aa: CARRIRVRYSNQPQHF

d_call: -
j_call: TRBJ1-4
v_call: TRBV7-9
cdr3_aa: CASSLLQGEKLFF

d_call: TRBD2
j_call: TRBJ2-1
v_call: TRBV5-1
cdr3_aa: CASSTGLAFYNEQFF

d_call: -
j_call: TRBJ1-1
v_call: TRBV2
cdr3_aa: CASRGDLSLAFF

d_call: -
j_call: TRBJ2-1
v_call: TRBV5-8
cdr3_aa: CASSLPERAKQFF

d_call: -
j_call: TRBJ1-2
v_call: TRBV28
cdr3_aa: CASSLGPGEIYGYTF

d_call: TRBD2
j_call: TRBJ2-7
v_call: TRBV5-5
cdr3_aa: CASSFRTSGRTPHEQYF

d_call: -
j_call: TRBJ2-2
v_call: TRBV10-3
cdr3_aa: CAIRVGSDTGELFF

d_call: -
j_call: TRBJ2-7
v_call: TRBV4-2
cdr3_aa: CASSQDLGDNSYEQYF

d_call: -
j_call: TRBJ2-7
v_call: TRBV6-5
cdr3_aa: CASSYIGEQYF

d_call: -
j_call: TRBJ1-1
v_call: TRBV30
cdr3_aa: CAWRSGRINTEAFF

d_call: TRBD1
j_call: TRBJ2-1
v_call: TRBV30
cdr3_aa: CASQSGTGLYNEQFF

d_call: TRBD2
j_call: TRBJ2-3
v_call: TRBV7-2
cdr3_aa: CASSLSGTFTDTQYF

d_call: TRBD1
j_call: TRBJ1-4
v_call: TRBV5-6
cdr3_aa: CASSLPITGTGLREKLFF

d_call: -
j_call: TRBJ1-1
v_call: TRBV30
cdr3_aa: CAWTGEVNTEAFF

d_call: TRBD1
j_call: TRBJ2-7
v_call: TRBV5-1
cdr3_aa: CASSFMRQGEDEQYF

d_call: -
j_call: TRBJ2-3
v_call: TRBV6-5
cdr3_aa: CASSYSRRGTDTQYF

d_call: -
j_call: TRBJ2-3
v_call: TRBV27
cdr3_aa: CASRIAVTSTDTQYF

d_call: -
j_call: TRBJ2-1
v_call: TRBV2
cdr3_aa: CASRADLPNEQFF

d_call: -
j_call: TRBJ2-7
v_call: TRBV5-6
cdr3_aa: CASSSTGTRADYEQYF

d_call: -
j_call: TRBJ2-2
v_call: TRBV7-9
cdr3_aa: CASSRQVTGELFF

d_call: -
j_call: TRBJ1-3
v_call: TRBV7-6
cdr3_aa: CASSLDRLPARSGNTIYF

d_call: -
j_call: TRBJ2-7
v_call: TRBV7-8
cdr3_aa: CASSLVGQPTGYEQYF

d_call: -
j_call: TRBJ1-2
v_call: TRBV7-9
cdr3_aa: CASSLGGGRALDGYTF

d_call: TRBD1
j_call: TRBJ1-6
v_call: TRBV5-4
cdr3_aa: CASSSGGDRDSPLHF

d_call: TRBD2
j_call: TRBJ2-1
v_call: TRBV6-5
cdr3_aa: CASGRADLYEQFF

d_call: TRBD2
j_call: TRBJ2-5
v_call: TRBV7-9
cdr3_aa: CASSLAGLVETQYF

d_call: -
j_call: TRBJ2-2
v_call: TRBV11-3
cdr3_aa: CASSSYRGNTGELFF

d_call: -
j_call: TRBJ2-5
v_call: TRBV5-1
cdr3_aa: CASSVLGQLGGETQYF

d_call: -
j_call: TRBJ2-5
v_call: TRBV30
cdr3_aa: CAWSVGGTQYF

d_call: -
j_call: TRBJ1-6
v_call: TRBV7-9
cdr3_aa: CASTKGLYSPLHF

d_call: -
j_call: TRBJ2-1
v_call: TRBV7-9
cdr3_aa: CTSRDLIYNEQFF

d_call: -
j_call: TRBJ1-2
v_call: TRBV19
cdr3_aa: CASSIEGVNGYTF

d_call: -
j_call: TRBJ2-1
v_call: TRBV30
cdr3_aa: CALTRGYNEQFF

d_call: -
j_call: TRBJ2-5
v_call: TRBV19
cdr3_aa: CASSIKETQYF

d_call: -
j_call: TRBJ2-3
v_call: TRBV19
cdr3_aa: CASQGGLSTDTQYF

d_call: TRBD1
j_call: TRBJ1-5
v_call: TRBV19
cdr3_aa: CASSISWTGLNQPQHF

d_call: TRBD1
j_call: TRBJ1-4
v_call: TRBV19
cdr3_aa: CATHPGQARFDGNEKLFF

d_call: -
j_call: TRBJ2-5
v_call: TRBV7-9
cdr3_aa: CASSSGQTQRYQETQYF

d_call: TRBD1
j_call: TRBJ2-5
v_call: TRBV4-2
cdr3_aa: CASSHLPLGTAPEETQYF

d_call: -
j_call: TRBJ2-3
v_call: TRBV11-2
cdr3_aa: CASSLGAATDTQYF

d_call: -
j_call: TRBJ2-5
v_call: TRBV15
cdr3_aa: CATSRDQGSETQYF

d_call: TRBD1
j_call: TRBJ2-7
v_call: TRBV11-2
cdr3_aa: CASSLVGTVYEQYF

d_call: -
j_call: TRBJ2-7
v_call: TRBV7-9
cdr3_aa: CASSLEAREQYF

d_call: -
j_call: TRBJ2-2
v_call: TRBV2
cdr3_aa: CASTASSANTGELFF

d_call: -
j_call: TRBJ1-1
v_call: TRBV15
cdr3_aa: CATSPGADNTEAFF

d_call: -
j_call: TRBJ1-4
v_call: TRBV12-3/TRBV12-4
cdr3_aa: CASRKGGEKLFF

d_call: -
j_call: TRBJ2-1
v_call: TRBV7-9
cdr3_aa: CASSLEGRVNEQFF

d_call: -
j_call: TRBJ1-2
v_call: TRBV2
cdr3_aa: CASSETNYGYTF

d_call: -
j_call: TRBJ1-4
v_call: TRBV7-4
cdr3_aa: CASSLDTELNEKLFF

d_call: TRBD1
j_call: TRBJ2-1
v_call: TRBV7-9
cdr3_aa: CASSPWGQGNEQFF

d_call: -
j_call: TRBJ1-1
v_call: TRBV20-1
cdr3_aa: CSANTNTEAFF

d_call: -
j_call: TRBJ1-1
v_call: TRBV15
cdr3_aa: CATSRDRGVNTEAFF